Below, 9 T cell receptor beta chains from the same sample are listed, as sequenced in a study of PD-L1 blockade in urothelial cancer. TCRdb's copy holds only in-frame clones and misses some; the assay was immunoSEQ multiplex PCR. Here the sample spans tens of thousands of clones, about four fifths being singletons. Indicated time point: pretreatment peripheral blood. The sequenced sample was PBMCs, obtained around atezolizumab (anti-PD-L1) treatment. The receptors derive from a man aged 70-80 years with urothelial cancer.

V gene TRBV2 combines with J gene TRBJ2-2; the D gene is possibly TRBD2 (6 bases). V gave up 0 bases and J gave up 5 bases, with 10 bases separating them. Germline CDR1 is SNHLY and CDR2 is FYNNEI. The CDR3 runs 15 residues. The CDR3: CASSEAGGGTGELFF. Written as DNA, the CDR3 is TGTGCCAGCAGTGAAGCGGGGGGAGGAACCGGGGAGCTGTTTTTT.

V is TRBV6-6 and J is TRBJ1-5; no clear D gene. The CDR3 runs 15 residues. Looked up from germline, CDR1 is MNHNY and CDR2 is SVGAGI (reference sequence). V gave up 6 bases and J gave up 0 bases, with 12 bases separating them. The CDR3, as DNA: TGTGCCAGCAGCCATCAGACACTTAGCAATCAGCCCCAGCATTTT. Its protein is CASSHQTLSNQPQHF.

V is TRBV29-1 and J is TRBJ2-1; the D gene is possibly TRBD2 (6 bases). Trimming shortened V by 6 bases and J by 8 bases, and 14 bases separated the two germline ends. The CDR3 totals 12 residues. The germline V gene has CDR1 SQVTM and CDR2 ANQGSEA. The CDR3 loop is CSVKQPGDEQFF. The CDR3 nucleotides read TGCAGCGTGAAACAGCCGGGGGATGAGCAGTTCTTC.

The chain has TRBV7-2 and TRBJ2-1, with 14 bases fitting TRBD2. This CDR3 comprises 16 residues. V shed 5 bases, J shed 9 bases, and the junction held 9 bases outside the gene matches. Germline CDR1 is SGHTA and CDR2 is FQGNSA. CDR3 DNA: TGTGCCAGCAGCGGCCGACTAGCGGGGGGGCCTATTGAGCAGTTCTTC. It is translated as CASSGRLAGGPIEQFF. The whole variable domain, remainder taken from reference TRBV7-2 and TRBJ2-1, is GAGVSQSPSNKVTEKGKDVELRCDPISGHTALYWYRQSLGQGLEFLIYFQGNSAPDKSGLPSDRFSAERTGGSVSTLTIQRTQQEDSAVYLCASSGRLAGGPIEQFFGPGTRLTVL.

In DNA form, the CDR3 reads TGTGCCAGTAGTATACTAGGACAGCCATTGGGGGGCTACACCTTC. It translates to CASSILGQPLGGYTF. J is TRBJ1-2 and V is TRBV19; tentatively, D is TRBD1 (6 bases). Germline V lookup: CDR1 LNHDA, CDR2 SQIVND (reference sequence). The CDR3 sequence is 15 residues long. Trimming left V 2 bases short and J 8 bases short, with 18 bases between.

On this clone itself: Other DNA sequences in the sample encode the same CDR3. The V and J genes are TRBV5-4 and TRBJ2-7; 7 bases map to TRBD1. V lost 0 bases to trimming and J lost 1 base; unmatched junction nucleotides: 4. The CDR3 loop spans 15 amino acids. The germline V gene encodes CDR1 SGHNT and CDR2 YYREEE (reference sequence). The CDR3 DNA sequence: TGTGCCAGCAGCTTGGGAGGGGGCGCGTCCTACGAGCAGTACTTC. Its protein is CASSLGGGASYEQYF. The whole variable domain, filled in from reference TRBV5-4 and TRBJ2-7, reads ETGVTQSPTHLIKTRGQQVTLRCSSQSGHNTVSWYQQALGQGPQFIFQYYREEENGRGNFPPRFSGLQFPNYSSELNVNALELDDSALYLCASSLGGGASYEQYFGPGTRLTVT.

V gene TRBV11-2 combines with J gene TRBJ1-2, with 10 nucleotides matching TRBD1. The J segment lost 7 bases and the V segment lost 5 bases, leaving 7 bases of the junction unmatched. CDR3 size: 14 residues. CDR1 and CDR2 from the germline V gene are SGHAT and FQNNGV. For the CDR3, the DNA is TGTGCCAGCAGCCAAAAGACAGGGGGCCTTGGCTACACCTTC. It is translated as CASSQKTGGLGYTF.

The rearrangement links TRBV28 to TRBJ2-3, with TRBD1 matching 10 bases. Losses at the gene ends were 7 bases for V and 4 bases for J; bases not matched to a gene: 5. The CDR3 is 14 residues long. Germline V gives CDR1 MDHEN, CDR2 SYDVKM. CDR3 coding DNA: TGTGCCAGCACCTTGGGACAGGGGCCAGATACGCAGTATTTT. Protein: CASTLGQGPDTQYF.

The rearrangement joins TRBV29-1 to TRBJ2-1; 9 bases fit TRBD2. This CDR3 region has 15 residues. Germline CDR1 and CDR2: SQVTM and ANQGSEA. Losses at the gene ends were 4 bases for V and 0 bases for J; bases not matched to a gene: 4. The DNA for the CDR3 is TGCAGCGTTGGGATTAGCGGGAGCTCCTACAATGAGCAGTTCTTC. The encoded protein is CSVGISGSSYNEQFF.